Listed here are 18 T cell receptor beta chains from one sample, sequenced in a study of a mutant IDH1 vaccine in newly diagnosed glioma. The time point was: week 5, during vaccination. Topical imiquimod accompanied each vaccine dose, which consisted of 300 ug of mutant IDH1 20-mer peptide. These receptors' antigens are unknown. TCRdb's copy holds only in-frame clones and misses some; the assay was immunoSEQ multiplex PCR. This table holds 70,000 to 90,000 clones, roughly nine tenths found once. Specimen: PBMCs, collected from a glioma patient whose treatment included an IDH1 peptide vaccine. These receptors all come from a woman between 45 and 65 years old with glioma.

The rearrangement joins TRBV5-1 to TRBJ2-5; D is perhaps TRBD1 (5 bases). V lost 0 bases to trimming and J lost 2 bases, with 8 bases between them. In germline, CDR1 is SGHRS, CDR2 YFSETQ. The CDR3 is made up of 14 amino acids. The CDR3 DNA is TGCGCCAGCAGCTTGGGACAGAAGCAAGAGACCCAGTACTTC. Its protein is CASSLGQKQETQYF.

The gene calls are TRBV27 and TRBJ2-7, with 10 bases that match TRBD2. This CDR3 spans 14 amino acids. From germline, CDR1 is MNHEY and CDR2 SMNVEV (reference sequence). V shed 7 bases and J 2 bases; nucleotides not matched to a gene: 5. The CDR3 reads CASTWTSGPYEQYF. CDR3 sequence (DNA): TGTGCCAGCACCTGGACTAGCGGTCCCTACGAGCAGTACTTC.

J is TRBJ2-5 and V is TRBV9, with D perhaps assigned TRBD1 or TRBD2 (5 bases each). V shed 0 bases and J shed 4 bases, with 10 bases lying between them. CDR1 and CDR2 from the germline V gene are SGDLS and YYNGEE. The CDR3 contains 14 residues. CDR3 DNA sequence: TGTGCCAGCAGCGTAGCGGTGGGGACAGAGACCCAGTACTTC. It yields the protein CASSVAVGTETQYF.

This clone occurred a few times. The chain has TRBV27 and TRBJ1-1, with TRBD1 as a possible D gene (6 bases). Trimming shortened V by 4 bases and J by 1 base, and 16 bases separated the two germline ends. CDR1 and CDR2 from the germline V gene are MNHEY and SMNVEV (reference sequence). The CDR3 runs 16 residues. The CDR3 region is CASSWSAGESNTEAFF. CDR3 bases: TGTGCCAGCAGTTGGTCGGCAGGGGAGTCGAACACTGAAGCTTTCTTT.

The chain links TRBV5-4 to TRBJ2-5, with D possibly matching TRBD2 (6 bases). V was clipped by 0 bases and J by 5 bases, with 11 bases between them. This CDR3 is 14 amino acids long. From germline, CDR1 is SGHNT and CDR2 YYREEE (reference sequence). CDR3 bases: TGTGCCAGCAGCTTGGGACTAGAAAAGGAGACCCAGTACTTC. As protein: CASSLGLEKETQYF.

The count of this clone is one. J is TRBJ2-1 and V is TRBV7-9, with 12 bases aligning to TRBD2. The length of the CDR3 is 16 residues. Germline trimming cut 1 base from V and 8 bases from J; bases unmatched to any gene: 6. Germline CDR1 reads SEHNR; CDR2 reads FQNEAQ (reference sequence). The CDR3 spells CASSLELAGGPDEQFF. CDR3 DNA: TGTGCCAGCAGCTTAGAGCTAGCGGGAGGGCCGGATGAGCAGTTCTTC.

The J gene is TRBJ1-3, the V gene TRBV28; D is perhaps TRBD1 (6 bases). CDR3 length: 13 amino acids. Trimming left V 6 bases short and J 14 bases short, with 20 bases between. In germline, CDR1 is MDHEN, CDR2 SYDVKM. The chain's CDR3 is CASRGGTVLRVYF. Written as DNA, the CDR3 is TGTGCCAGCAGAGGGGGGACGGTTCTGCGAGTATATTTT.

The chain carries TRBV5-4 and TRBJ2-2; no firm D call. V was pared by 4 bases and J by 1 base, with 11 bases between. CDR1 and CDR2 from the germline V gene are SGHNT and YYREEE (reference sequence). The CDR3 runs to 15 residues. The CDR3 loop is CASSHPGKNTGELFF. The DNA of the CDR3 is TGTGCCAGCAGCCACCCTGGAAAGAACACCGGGGAGCTGTTTTTT.

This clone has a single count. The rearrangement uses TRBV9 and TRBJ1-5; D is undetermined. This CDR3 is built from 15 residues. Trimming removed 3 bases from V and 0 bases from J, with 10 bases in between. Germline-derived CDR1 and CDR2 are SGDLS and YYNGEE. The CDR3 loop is CASSAAGFSNQPQHF. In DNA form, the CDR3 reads TGTGCCAGCAGCGCAGCGGGCTTTAGCAATCAGCCCCAGCATTTT.

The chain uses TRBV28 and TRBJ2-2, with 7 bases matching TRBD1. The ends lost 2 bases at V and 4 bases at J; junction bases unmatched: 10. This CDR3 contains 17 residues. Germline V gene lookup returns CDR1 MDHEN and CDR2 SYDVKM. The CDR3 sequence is CASSLSMTGMGTGELFF. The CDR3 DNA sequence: TGTGCCAGCAGTTTAAGCATGACAGGGATGGGCACCGGGGAGCTGTTTTTT. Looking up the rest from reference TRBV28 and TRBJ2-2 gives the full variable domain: DVKVTQSSRYLVKRTGEKVFLECVQDMDHENMFWYRQDPGLGLRLIYFSYDVKMKEKGDIPEGYSVSREKKERFSLILESASTNQTSMYLCASSLSMTGMGTGELFFGEGSRLTVL.

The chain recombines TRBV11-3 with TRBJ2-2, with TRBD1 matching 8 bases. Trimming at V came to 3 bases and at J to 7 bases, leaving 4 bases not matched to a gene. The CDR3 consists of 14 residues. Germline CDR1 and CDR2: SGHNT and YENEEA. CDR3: CASSFRGQSGELFF. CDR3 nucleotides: TGTGCCAGCAGCTTCAGGGGGCAGAGCGGGGAGCTGTTTTTT.

CDR3 loop: CASSLVASGRGDEQFF. The CDR3 DNA is TGCGCCAGCAGCTTGGTGGCTAGCGGGAGGGGGGACGAGCAGTTCTTC. The chain links TRBV5-1 to TRBJ2-1; 12 bases map to TRBD2. CDR3 size: 16 residues. V shed 0 bases and J 10 bases; nucleotides not matched to a gene: 8. The germline gives CDR1 SGHRS, CDR2 YFSETQ. Using reference TRBV5-1 and TRBJ2-1 for the parts outside the CDR3, the full variable domain is KAGVTQTPRYLIKTRGQQVTLSCSPISGHRSVSWYQQTPGQGLQFLFEYFSETQRNKGNFPGRFSGRQFSNSRSEMNVSTLELGDSALYLCASSLVASGRGDEQFFGPGTRLTVL.

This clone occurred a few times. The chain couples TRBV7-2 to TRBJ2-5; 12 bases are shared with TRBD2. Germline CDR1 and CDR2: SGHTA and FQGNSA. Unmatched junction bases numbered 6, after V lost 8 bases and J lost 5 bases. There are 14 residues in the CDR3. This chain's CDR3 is CASRPTSGSETQYF. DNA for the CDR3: TGTGCCAGCCGCCCGACTAGCGGGAGTGAGACCCAGTACTTC.

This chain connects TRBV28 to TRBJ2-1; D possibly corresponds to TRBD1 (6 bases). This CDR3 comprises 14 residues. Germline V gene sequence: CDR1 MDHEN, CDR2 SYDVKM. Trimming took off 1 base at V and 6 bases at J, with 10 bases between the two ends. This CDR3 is CASSLSGARNEQFF. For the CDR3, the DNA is TGTGCCAGCAGTTTATCAGGGGCTCGCAATGAGCAGTTCTTC. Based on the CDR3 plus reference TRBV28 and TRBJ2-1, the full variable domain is DVKVTQSSRYLVKRTGEKVFLECVQDMDHENMFWYRQDPGLGLRLIYFSYDVKMKEKGDIPEGYSVSREKKERFSLILESASTNQTSMYLCASSLSGARNEQFFGPGTRLTVL.

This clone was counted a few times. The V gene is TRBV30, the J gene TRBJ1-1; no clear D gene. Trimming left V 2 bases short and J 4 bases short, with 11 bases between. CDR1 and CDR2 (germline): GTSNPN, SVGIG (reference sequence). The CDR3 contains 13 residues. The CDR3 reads CAWSRPPSTEAFF. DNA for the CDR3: TGTGCCTGGAGTCGGCCACCATCCACTGAAGCTTTCTTT.

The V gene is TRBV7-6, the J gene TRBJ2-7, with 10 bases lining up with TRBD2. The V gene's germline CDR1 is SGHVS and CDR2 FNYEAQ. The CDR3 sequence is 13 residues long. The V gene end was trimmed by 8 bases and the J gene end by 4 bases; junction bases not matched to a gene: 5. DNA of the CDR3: TGTGCCAGCGCCAAGCGGGAGGGGTACGAGCAGTACTTC. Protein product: CASAKREGYEQYF.

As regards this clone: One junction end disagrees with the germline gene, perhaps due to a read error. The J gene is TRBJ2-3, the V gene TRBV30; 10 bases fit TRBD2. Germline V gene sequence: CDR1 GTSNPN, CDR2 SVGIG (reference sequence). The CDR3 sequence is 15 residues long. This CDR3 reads CAWRYPSGRTGTQYF. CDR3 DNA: TGTGCCTGGAGATACCCTAGCGGGAGAACAGGTACGCAGTATTTT.

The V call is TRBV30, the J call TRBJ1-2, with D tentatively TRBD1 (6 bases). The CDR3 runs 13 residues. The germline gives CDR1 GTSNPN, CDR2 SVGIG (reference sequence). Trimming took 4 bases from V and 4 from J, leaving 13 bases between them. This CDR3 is CAWTSGVGYGYTF. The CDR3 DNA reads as TGTGCCTGGACCTCAGGGGTCGGCTATGGCTACACCTTC. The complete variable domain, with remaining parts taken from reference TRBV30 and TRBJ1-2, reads SQTIHQWPATLVQPVGSPLSLECTVEGTSNPNLYWYRQAAGRGLQLLFYSVGIGQISSEVPQNLSASRPQDRQFILSSKKLLLSDSGFYLCAWTSGVGYGYTFGSGTRLTVV.